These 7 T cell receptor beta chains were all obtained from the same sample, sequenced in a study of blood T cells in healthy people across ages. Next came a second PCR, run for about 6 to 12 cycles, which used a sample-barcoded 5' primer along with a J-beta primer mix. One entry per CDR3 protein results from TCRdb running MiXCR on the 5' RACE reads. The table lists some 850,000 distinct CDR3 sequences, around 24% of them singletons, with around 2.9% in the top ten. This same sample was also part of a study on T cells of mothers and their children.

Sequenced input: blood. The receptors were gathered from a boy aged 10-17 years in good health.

CDR3 amino acids: CSARTQSQYPYEQYF. The CDR3 coding sequence is TGCAGTGCTAGGACCCAGTCACAGTACCCCTACGAGCAGTACTTC. The gene calls are TRBV20-1 and TRBJ2-7; unclear D gene. The CDR3 has 15 amino acids. Germline CDR1 is DFQATT and CDR2 is SNEGSKA (reference sequence). The V end lost 3 bases, the J end lost 2 bases, and 17 bases lay between the germline ends.

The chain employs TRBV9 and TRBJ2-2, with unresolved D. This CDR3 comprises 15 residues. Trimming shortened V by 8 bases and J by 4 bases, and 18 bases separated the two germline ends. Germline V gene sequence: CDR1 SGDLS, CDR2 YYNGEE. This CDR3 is CASSFDGLGTGELFF. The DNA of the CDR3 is TGTGCCAGTAGCTTCGACGGCCTCGGCACCGGGGAGCTGTTTTTT.

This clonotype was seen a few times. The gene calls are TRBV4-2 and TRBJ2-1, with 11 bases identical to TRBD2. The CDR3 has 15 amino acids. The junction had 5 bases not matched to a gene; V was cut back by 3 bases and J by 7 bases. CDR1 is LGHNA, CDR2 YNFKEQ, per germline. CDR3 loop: CASSHSGGVSNEQFF. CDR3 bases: TGTGCCAGCAGCCATAGCGGGGGGGTCTCAAATGAGCAGTTCTTC.

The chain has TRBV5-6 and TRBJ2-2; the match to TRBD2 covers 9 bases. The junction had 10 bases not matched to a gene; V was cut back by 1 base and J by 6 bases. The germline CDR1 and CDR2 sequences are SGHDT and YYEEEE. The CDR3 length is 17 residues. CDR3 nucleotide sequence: TGTGCCAGCAGCTTGTGGTTTAGCGGGGGCGGTGCCGGGGAGCTGTTTTTT. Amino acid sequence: CASSLWFSGGGAGELFF. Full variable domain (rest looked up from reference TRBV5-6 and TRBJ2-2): DAGVTQSPTHLIKTRGQQVTLRCSPKSGHDTVSWYQQALGQGPQFIFQYYEEEERQRGNFPDRFSGHQFPNYSSELNVNALLLGDSALYLCASSLWFSGGGAGELFFGEGSRLTVL.

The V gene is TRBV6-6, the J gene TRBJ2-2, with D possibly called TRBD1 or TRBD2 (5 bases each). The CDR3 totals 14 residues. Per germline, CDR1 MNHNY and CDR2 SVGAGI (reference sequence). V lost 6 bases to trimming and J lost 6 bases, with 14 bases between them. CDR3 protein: CASRGTEYAGELFF. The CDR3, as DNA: TGTGCCAGCAGGGGGACGGAATACGCCGGGGAGCTGTTTTTT.

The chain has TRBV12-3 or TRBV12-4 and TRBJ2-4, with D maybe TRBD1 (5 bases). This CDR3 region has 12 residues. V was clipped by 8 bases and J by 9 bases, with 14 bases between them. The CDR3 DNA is TGTGCCAGCGCCCCCAGGGTAGGCATTCAGTACTTC. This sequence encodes CASAPRVGIQYF.

This CDR3 is CASSLRSGVNNEQFF. The DNA of the CDR3 is TGTGCCAGCAGCTTACGGTCGGGGGTTAACAATGAGCAGTTCTTC. V is TRBV11-1 and J is TRBJ2-7; perhaps TRBD2 as D (6 bases). TRBJ2-1 explains the end of the DNA better; the J call may be wrong. In germline, CDR1 is SGHAT, CDR2 FQDESV (reference sequence). The CDR3 loop spans 15 amino acids.